The next 18 T cell receptor beta chains were all read from a single sample in a study of OX40 agonist ivuxolimab in advanced cancers. This table comes from immunoSEQ multiplex PCR, and its TCRdb copy is limited to in-frame clones, with some not included. The sample carries approximately 90,000 clones, about 85% recorded once. Sequenced here: CD4+ or CD8+ T cells sorted from blood, sampled in a trial of the OX40 agonist ivuxolimab. These receptor sequences come from an adult with an advanced solid tumor such as melanoma, head and neck, liver or kidney cancer.

This clone showed up just once. The rearrangement links TRBV2 to TRBJ2-7; 8 positions match TRBD1. Germline V lookup: CDR1 SNHLY, CDR2 FYNNEI. The CDR3 has 14 residues. The V gene end was trimmed by 6 bases and the J gene end by 2 bases; junction bases not matched to a gene: 6. The CDR3 loop is CASRYRTGPYEQYF. The CDR3 nucleotides are TGTGCCAGCAGGTATCGGACAGGGCCCTACGAGCAGTACTTC.

The genes are TRBV5-1 and TRBJ2-7; 8 bases map to TRBD2. The CDR3 contains 15 residues. CDR1 is SGHRS, CDR2 YFSETQ, per germline. J was trimmed by 2 bases and V by 5 bases; bases with no gene match: 9. CDR3 loop: CASRIAGGITYEQYF. As DNA, the CDR3 is TGCGCCAGCAGAATCGCGGGAGGCATTACCTACGAGCAGTACTTC.

Remarks on this clone: A junction end diverges from the germline sequence, so it may reflect a read error. The gene calls are TRBV7-7 and TRBJ2-2; TRBD2 matches 7 bases. This CDR3 has 14 amino acids. The germline gives CDR1 SSHAT, CDR2 FNYEAQ (reference sequence). The CDR3 reads CASSFGGDTGELFF. The CDR3 DNA follows: TGTGCTAGCAGCTTTGGGGGGGACACCGGGGAGCTGTTTTTT.

The chain couples TRBV7-2 to TRBJ2-7, with 8 bases that match TRBD2. Germline values: CDR1 SGHTA, CDR2 FQGNSA. Trimming removed 3 bases from V and 2 bases from J; junction bases left unmatched: 6. The CDR3 runs to 15 residues. The CDR3 DNA sequence: TGTGCCAGCAGCTTCGCTAGCGGGCGAACCTACGAGCAGTACTTC. Translated, it gives CASSFASGRTYEQYF.

The genes are TRBV11-2 and TRBJ2-3; unclear D gene. The germline gives CDR1 SGHAT, CDR2 FQNNGV. This CDR3 has 12 amino acids. V lost 3 bases to trimming and J lost 6 bases, with 7 bases between them. CDR3 region: CASSFSSDTQYF. The CDR3 DNA is TGTGCCAGCAGCTTTAGTTCCGATACGCAGTATTTT.

The DNA of the CDR3 is TGTGCCAGCAGCCCGCGATGGCGGGATTTAGGCGGCTCCTACGAGCAGTACTTC. It codes for CASSPRWRDLGGSYEQYF. The rearrangement uses TRBV11-2 and TRBJ2-7; D may be TRBD2 (6 bases). This CDR3 is built from 18 residues. Germline V gives CDR1 SGHAT, CDR2 FQNNGV. V lost 5 bases, J lost 0 bases, and 23 bases lay in between.

Only a few counts were recorded for this clone. This rearrangement joins TRBV19 to TRBJ2-1, with 9 bases fitting TRBD2. The germline gives CDR1 LNHDA, CDR2 SQIVND (reference sequence). V gave up 4 bases and J gave up 10 bases; unmatched junction bases: 11. The CDR3 is made up of 15 amino acids. Written as DNA, the CDR3 is TGTGCCAGTAGTAGAGCGGCGGGAGGGCCATACGAGCAGTTCTTC. Its protein product is CASSRAAGGPYEQFF.

CDR3 loop: CASSPPLRGISYEQYF. The CDR3 nucleotides are TGTGCCAGCAGTCCTCCTCTCCGCGGAATCTCCTACGAGCAGTACTTC. This chain connects TRBV6-6 to TRBJ2-7; D gene ambiguous. This CDR3 spans 16 amino acids. Trimming removed 5 bases at V and 0 bases at J, with 17 bases between. The germline gives CDR1 MNHNY, CDR2 SVGAGI (reference sequence).

CDR3 protein: CASKIEGSYYGYTF. DNA of the CDR3: TGTGCCAGCAAGATTGAAGGGTCCTACTATGGCTACACCTTC. This chain links TRBV6-5 with TRBJ1-2; D remains ambiguous. Germline V CDR1 and CDR2: MNHEY, SVGAGI. There are 14 residues in the CDR3. V lost 7 bases and J 3 bases, leaving 15 bases between the germline ends.

The genes are TRBV11-1 and TRBJ2-3; tentative D call: TRBD1 (6 bases). Trimming took off 5 bases at V and 6 bases at J, with 15 bases between the two ends. Germline V gene data show CDR1 as SGHAT and CDR2 as FQDESV (reference sequence). The CDR3 totals 14 residues. In DNA form, the CDR3 reads TGTGCCAGCAGCCTCGGACAGAGGATGGATACGCAGTATTTT. Translation gives CASSLGQRMDTQYF.

J is TRBJ2-7 and V is TRBV6-5; 8 bases line up with TRBD1. The CDR3 runs 15 residues. From germline, CDR1 is MNHEY and CDR2 SVGAGI. V gave up 2 bases and J gave up 4 bases; unmatched junction bases: 7. The CDR3 sequence is CASSYERTGIYEQYF. CDR3 nucleotides: TGTGCCAGCAGTTACGAAAGGACAGGGATTTACGAGCAGTACTTC.

V is TRBV7-6 and J is TRBJ2-5; D possibly corresponds to TRBD2 (6 bases). CDR1 and CDR2 (germline): SGHVS, FNYEAQ. The V end lost 2 bases, the J end lost 5 bases, and 15 bases lay between the germline ends. The CDR3 length is 15 residues. The CDR3 spells CASSLRGLTGETQYF. The DNA of the CDR3 is TGTGCCAGCAGCTTAAGGGGACTGACCGGGGAGACCCAGTACTTC.

The gene calls are TRBV9 and TRBJ1-3, with D unclear. The germline CDR1 and CDR2 sequences are SGDLS and YYNGEE. CDR3 size: 18 residues. With 4 bases removed from V and 0 bases from J, the gap between germline ends came to 20 bases. The CDR3 region is CASSPNPQGRSSGNTIYF. The CDR3 region has the DNA TGTGCCAGCAGCCCCAATCCCCAAGGACGAAGCTCTGGAAACACCATATATTTT. The full variable domain, completed using reference TRBV9 and TRBJ1-3, is DSGVTQTPKHLITATGQRVTLRCSPRSGDLSVYWYQQSLDQGLQFLIQYYNGEERAKGNILERFSAQQFPDLHSELNLSSLELGDSALYFCASSPNPQGRSSGNTIYFGEGSWLTVV.

The chain employs TRBV19 and TRBJ1-1, with no clear D. The CDR3 totals 14 residues. Trimming took 1 base from V and 1 from J, leaving 7 bases between them. The germline V gene encodes CDR1 LNHDA and CDR2 SQIVND (reference sequence). The CDR3 reads CASSIGEGNTEAFF. The CDR3 DNA reads TGTGCCAGTAGTATAGGGGAGGGGAACACTGAAGCTTTCTTT.

The chain is built from TRBV7-2 and TRBJ2-1; TRBD1 matches 11 bases. Trimming at V came to 6 bases and at J to 7 bases, leaving 5 bases not matched to a gene. The length of the CDR3 is 14 residues. CDR1 is SGHTA, CDR2 FQGNSA, per germline. The CDR3 coding sequence is TGTGCCAGCAGTGGACAGGGGGCGGGGAATGAGCAGTTCTTC. Residues: CASSGQGAGNEQFF.

The V and J genes are TRBV4-1 and TRBJ1-5, with D perhaps TRBD1 (5 bases). Germline CDR1 MGHRA, CDR2 YSYEKL. The CDR3 sequence is 17 residues long. V was shortened by 3 bases and J by 9 bases, with 24 bases between the two germline ends. The CDR3 reads CASSQNQMGLPWRPQHF. Written as DNA, the CDR3 is TGCGCCAGCAGCCAGAATCAAATGGGACTGCCTTGGAGGCCCCAGCATTTT.

This chain joins TRBV7-9 and TRBJ2-1, with TRBD2 identical over 9 bases. The germline V gene encodes CDR1 SEHNR and CDR2 FQNEAQ (reference sequence). Trimming took 11 bases from V and 7 from J; bases not matched to a gene: 9. This CDR3 is built from 13 residues. CDR3 DNA: TGTGCCGTATCTGGGACTAGCCCTAATGAGCAGTTCTTC. This sequence encodes CAVSGTSPNEQFF.

This clone was counted a single time. CDR3 region: CASSPPEGDFYEQYF. The CDR3 bases are TGTGCCAGCTCACCACCGGAGGGGGACTTCTACGAGCAGTACTTC. The rearrangement links TRBV18 to TRBJ2-7, with D perhaps matching TRBD1 or TRBD2 (6 bases each). Germline V gene data show CDR1 as KGHSH and CDR2 as LQKENI. V gave up 0 bases and J gave up 3 bases, with 12 bases separating them. The CDR3 has 15 residues.